Presented here are 5 T cell receptor beta chains from one specimen sequenced in a study of T-cell reconstitution after alpha-beta-depleted transplantation in children. Unique molecular identifiers featured in how the TCRbeta library was prepared. TCRdb re-analysed the PCR reads in MiXCR, keeping a single row per CDR3 protein. The sample records some 390,000 distinct CDR3 sequences, roughly 21% being singletons. The input for sequencing was PBMCs from the stem cell graft donor, taken from the stem cell graft. The origin of the receptors is a human donor who donated a stem cell graft to a child with acute myeloid leukemia.

V is TRBV7-8 and J is TRBJ2-7, with D possibly being TRBD2 (5 bases). Germline CDR1 SGHVS, CDR2 FQNEAQ. V was shortened by 1 base and J by 6 bases, with 16 bases between the two germline ends. CDR3 length equals 15 residues. CDR3 nucleotide sequence: TGTGCCAGCAGCTTAGTGCCAGCGGAGAGTCGCGAGCAGTACTTC. This sequence encodes CASSLVPAESREQYF.

The gene calls are TRBV11-1 and TRBJ2-3; 7 bases are shared with TRBD2. With V trimmed by 2 bases and J by 2 bases, 13 bases remained unmatched. Germline V gene data show CDR1 as SGHAT and CDR2 as FQDESV (reference sequence). The CDR3 is 18 amino acids. DNA for the CDR3: TGTGCCAGCAGCTTAAGGGTTACTTGGCGGGAGAACACAGATACGCAGTATTTT. Translated: CASSLRVTWRENTDTQYF.

This clonotype was counted between two and nine times. V and J are TRBV27 and TRBJ2-7; possible D gene TRBD2, 5 bases. Trimming left V 4 bases short and J 0 bases short, with 7 bases between. The CDR3 runs 13 residues. CDR1 and CDR2 (germline): MNHEY, SMNVEV (reference sequence). CDR3 loop: CASSSRASYEQYF. CDR3 sequence (DNA): TGTGCCAGCAGTTCGAGGGCCTCCTACGAGCAGTACTTC.

The CDR3 spells CSVEDLTAVEDTQYF. In DNA, the CDR3 is TGCAGCGTTGAAGATCTGACAGCAGTGGAAGATACGCAGTATTTT. The J gene is TRBJ2-3, the V gene TRBV29-1; D possibly corresponds to TRBD1 (5 bases). V shed 0 bases and J shed 5 bases, with 15 bases lying between them. CDR3 size: 15 residues. Germline V CDR1 and CDR2: SQVTM, ANQGSEA.

This clonotype was counted a few times. The J gene is TRBJ2-1, the V gene TRBV12-3 or TRBV12-4; 13 nucleotides agree with TRBD2. With V trimmed by 1 base and J by 8 bases, 11 bases remained unmatched. CDR3 length equals 18 residues. Here the CDR3 reads CASSLVRRGLAGRDEQFF. In nucleotides, the CDR3 is TGTGCCAGCAGTTTAGTTAGGAGGGGACTAGCGGGAAGAGATGAGCAGTTCTTC.